Presented here are 26 T cell receptor beta chains from one specimen sequenced in a study of blood T cell repertoires in COVID-19. The table came from immunoSEQ multiplex PCR; TCRdb's copy has only in-frame clones and leaves some out. This table has over 150,000 clones, 65% to 85% appearing once. Sequenced sample: peripheral blood. These receptors were collected from a middle-aged woman with COVID-19, enrolled during active disease.

The chain couples TRBV5-6 to TRBJ1-1; D perhaps matches TRBD1 (6 bases). The V gene's germline CDR1 is SGHDT and CDR2 YYEEEE. Between the trimmed V and J ends, which lost 4 bases and 4 bases, there was a span of 14 bases. The CDR3 spans 14 residues. Here the CDR3 reads CASSPTGRATEAFF. In nucleotides, the CDR3 is TGTGCCAGCAGCCCGACAGGAAGAGCCACTGAAGCTTTCTTT.

The rearrangement uses TRBV25-1 and TRBJ2-1; D uncertain. Deletions cut 3 bases from V and 8 bases from J, with 17 bases between. The CDR3 is 15 amino acids. The V gene's germline CDR1 is MGHDK and CDR2 SYGVNS. The CDR3 DNA sequence: TGTGCCAGCAGTGATGGGCTGGGCCTTATGGATGAGCAGTTCTTC. Protein product: CASSDGLGLMDEQFF.

The rearrangement uses TRBV19 and TRBJ1-2; 11 nucleotides line up with TRBD1. Germline loops: CDR1 LNHDA, CDR2 SQIVND (reference sequence). The CDR3 covers 14 residues. Unmatched junction bases numbered 7, after V lost 9 bases and J lost 4 bases. CDR3 nucleotide sequence: TGTGCCAGCCTTAGGGACAGGGGGTCCTATGGCTACACCTTC. Protein: CASLRDRGSYGYTF.

This clone was seen more than once but under ten times. In DNA form, the CDR3 reads TGTGCCAGCAGCTTCAGACAGGGTCAAGGTGAAAAACTGTTTTTT. It codes for CASSFRQGQGEKLFF. The gene calls are TRBV9 and TRBJ1-4; 7 bases align to TRBD1. The CDR3 has 15 residues. Germline lookup yields CDR1 SGDLS and CDR2 YYNGEE. V dropped 4 bases and J dropped 7; count of bases not matched to a gene: 10.

This sequence joins TRBV3-1 (or the pseudogene TRBV3-2) and TRBJ2-7, with 8 bases matching TRBD1. CDR1 and CDR2 (germline): LGHDT, YNNKEL (reference sequence). Unmatched junction bases numbered 5, after V lost 3 bases and J lost 4 bases. The CDR3 contains 14 residues. CDR3 sequence: CASSQGQAMYEQYF. DNA for the CDR3: TGTGCCAGCAGCCAGGGACAGGCTATGTACGAGCAGTACTTC.

CDR3 protein: CASSLLGQGKVDGYTF. The CDR3 DNA sequence: TGTGCCAGCAGCCTCCTCGGACAGGGGAAGGTCGATGGCTACACCTTC. The chain uses TRBV7-9 and TRBJ1-2; 9 bases align to TRBD1. CDR3 length: 16 amino acids. The germline gives CDR1 SEHNR, CDR2 FQNEAQ (reference sequence). V was pared by 5 bases and J by 6 bases, with 13 bases of the junction left unmatched. Together with reference TRBV7-9 and TRBJ1-2, the CDR3 gives the full variable domain: DTGVSQNPRHKITKRGQNVTFRCDPISEHNRLYWYRQTLGQGPEFLTYFQNEAQLEKSRLLSDRFSAERPKGSFSTLEIQRTEQGDSAMYLCASSLLGQGKVDGYTFGSGTRLTVV.

The rearrangement joins TRBV19 to TRBJ2-7, with 10 bases fitting TRBD1. The germline CDR1 and CDR2 sequences are LNHDA and SQIVND (reference sequence). The J segment lost 7 bases and the V segment lost 6 bases, leaving 6 bases of the junction unmatched. The CDR3 contains 13 residues. CDR3 loop: CASSRDRGWEQYF. The CDR3 nucleotides are TGTGCCAGTAGCCGGGACAGGGGATGGGAGCAGTACTTC.

J is TRBJ2-1 and V is TRBV12-5; D is unresolved. Looked up from germline, CDR1 is LGHNT and CDR2 is FRNRAP. V lost 5 bases and J lost 8, with 7 bases in between. The CDR3 is 11 residues long. The CDR3 nucleotides read TGTGCTAGTGGTATGGCCTATGAGCAGTTCTTC. Translation gives CASGMAYEQFF.

This rearrangement joins TRBV4-2 to TRBJ1-4, with a weak D call TRBD1 (6 bases). The CDR3 sequence is 14 residues long. V was shortened by 2 bases and J by 8 bases, with 12 bases between the two germline ends. Germline CDR1 is LGHNA and CDR2 is YNFKEQ. The CDR3 nucleotides are TGTGCCAGCAGCCAACAGGGGTCTTGGGAAAAACTGTTTTTT. Translating gives CASSQQGSWEKLFF.

The chain joins TRBV27 to TRBJ2-2; TRBD1 might be the D (6 bases). The V gene's germline CDR1 is MNHEY and CDR2 SMNVEV (reference sequence). CDR3 length: 13 amino acids. Trimming stripped 5 bases from V and 5 bases from J, with 9 bases between. The CDR3, as DNA: TGTGCCAGCAGTGATCAGGGGACCGGGGAGCTGTTTTTT. It translates to CASSDQGTGELFF.

This chain uses TRBV19 with TRBJ1-5; no clear D gene. Germline values: CDR1 LNHDA, CDR2 SQIVND (reference sequence). This CDR3 has 12 residues. Trimming pared 1 base from V and 10 bases from J, leaving 8 bases between. The CDR3, as DNA: TGTGCCAGTAGTATAGGAGGAGAACCCCAGCATTTT. This sequence encodes CASSIGGEPQHF.

This rearrangement joins TRBV29-1 to TRBJ2-7; D gene uncertain. Germline loops: CDR1 SQVTM, CDR2 ANQGSEA. CDR3 size: 12 residues. The germline V and J ends were trimmed by 6 bases and 2 bases, with 11 bases remaining between them. The CDR3 loop is CSVNGGTYEQYF. The CDR3 region has the DNA TGCAGCGTGAACGGTGGTACCTACGAGCAGTACTTC.

The chain links TRBV6-6 to TRBJ1-5; no reliable D call. Germline V gives CDR1 MNHNY, CDR2 SVGAGI (reference sequence). The CDR3 length is 12 residues. V was shortened by 4 bases and J by 8 bases, with 9 bases between the two germline ends. The CDR3 coding sequence is TGTGCCAGCAGTTCTCGGGAAAAGCCCCAGCATTTT. Protein: CASSSREKPQHF.

CDR3 nucleotide sequence: TGTGCCAGTAGCCCTTTTTCCGGGGAGCTGTTTTTT. This gives the protein CASSPFSGELFF. V gene TRBV19 combines with J gene TRBJ2-2, with D uncertain. CDR3 length: 12 residues. The germline CDR1 and CDR2 sequences are LNHDA and SQIVND (reference sequence). V gave up 6 bases and J gave up 6 bases, with 8 bases separating them.

This rearrangement joins TRBV5-1 to TRBJ2-7; D might be TRBD2 (6 bases). This CDR3 contains 16 residues. Trimming pared 4 bases from V and 0 bases from J, leaving 17 bases between. Germline V CDR1 and CDR2: SGHRS, YFSETQ. The CDR3 DNA follows: TGCGCCAGCAGCCGGGACGGGACGGGAGACTCCTACGAGCAGTACTTC. Translating gives CASSRDGTGDSYEQYF.

The rearrangement joins TRBV6-5 to TRBJ2-1, with 11 bases that match TRBD2. The V segment lost 2 bases and the J segment 10 bases; nucleotides outside the gene matches: 7. The germline gives CDR1 MNHEY, CDR2 SVGAGI. The CDR3 length is 15 residues. The CDR3 DNA follows: TGTGCCAGCAGTTACCTAGCGGGGGGCCCCGGAGAGCAGTTCTTC. It specifies CASSYLAGGPGEQFF.

This clone was counted a few times. V is TRBV27 and J is TRBJ1-2; D not certain. The CDR3 spans 12 residues. The ends were cut back, 3 bases at V and 6 bases at J, with 8 bases in the middle. Per germline, CDR1 MNHEY and CDR2 SMNVEV (reference sequence). The CDR3 DNA sequence: TGTGCCAGCAGTTTGTGGGGAGATGGCTACACCTTC. Translating it yields CASSLWGDGYTF.

The rearrangement uses TRBV27 and TRBJ1-6, with a tentative D call TRBD1 (5 bases). Germline V CDR1 and CDR2: MNHEY, SMNVEV (reference sequence). V lost 4 bases to trimming and J lost 8 bases, with 12 bases between them. The CDR3 is made up of 14 amino acids. CDR3 residues: CASSSIGRDSPLHF. The CDR3 DNA follows: TGTGCCAGCAGTTCCATTGGCAGGGATTCACCCCTCCACTTT.

The chain couples TRBV19 to TRBJ1-4; 11 bases map to TRBD1. The CDR3 consists of 16 residues. Germline lookup yields CDR1 LNHDA and CDR2 SQIVND (reference sequence). V was pared by 6 bases and J by 3 bases, with 6 bases of the junction left unmatched. The CDR3 bases are TGTGCCAGTAGAGGACAGGGGGCGCTTCCTAATGAAAAACTGTTTTTT. Amino acids: CASRGQGALPNEKLFF.

The chain couples TRBV2 to TRBJ2-7; D not resolved. CDR1 and CDR2 from the germline V gene are SNHLY and FYNNEI. CDR3 length: 13 amino acids. V dropped 6 bases and J dropped 2 bases, with 11 bases sitting between them. CDR3 sequence reads: CASRSEIAYEQYF. In DNA, the CDR3 is TGTGCCAGCAGGAGTGAGATTGCCTACGAGCAGTACTTC.

The chain combines TRBV6-4 with TRBJ2-4; D gene ambiguous. This CDR3 is 14 amino acids long. The V end was cut by 0 bases, the J end by 6 bases, with 9 bases between. Germline V gene lookup returns CDR1 MRHNA and CDR2 SNTAGT. The CDR3 spells CASSDSRALNIQYF. Written as DNA, the CDR3 is TGTGCCAGCAGTGACTCTAGAGCCTTAAACATTCAGTACTTC.

The chain employs TRBV19 and TRBJ1-1, with D uncertain. This CDR3 is built from 13 residues. CDR1 and CDR2 from the germline V gene are LNHDA and SQIVND (reference sequence). The ends were cut back, 5 bases at V and 1 base at J, with 8 bases in the middle. For the CDR3, the DNA is TGTGCCAGTAGTGCGTTTCCGAACACTGAAGCTTTCTTT. It codes for CASSAFPNTEAFF. The variable domain in full, with the rest retrieved from reference TRBV19 and TRBJ1-1, is DGGITQSPKYLFRKEGQNVTLSCEQNLNHDAMYWYRQDPGQGLRLIYYSQIVNDFQKGDIAEGYSVSREKKESFPLTVTSAQKNPTAFYLCASSAFPNTEAFFGQGTRLTVV.

The CDR3 sequence: CASSEVPAALPGELFF. The DNA of the CDR3 is TGTGCCAGCAGTGAAGTTCCTGCGGCCCTACCCGGGGAGCTGTTTTTT. The chain carries TRBV6-1 and TRBJ2-2; D is unresolved. Trimming removed 1 base at V and 6 bases at J, with 15 bases between. Germline V lookup: CDR1 MNHNS, CDR2 SASEGT. The length of the CDR3 is 16 residues.

This clone was found once. DNA of the CDR3: TGTGCCAGCAGCCGCAGGGGGATACTGAACACTGAAGCTTTCTTT. This gives the protein CASSRRGILNTEAFF. The V gene is TRBV27, the J gene TRBJ1-1; TRBD1 aligns across 7 bases. The V and J ends lost 6 bases and 0 bases, in that order; junction bases with no gene match: 7. CDR3 length: 15 residues. From germline, CDR1 is MNHEY and CDR2 SMNVEV (reference sequence).

The genes are TRBV18 and TRBJ2-7; D unclear. CDR1 is KGHSH, CDR2 LQKENI, per germline. V shed 0 bases and J shed 0 bases, with 3 bases lying between them. CDR3 length: 13 amino acids. In nucleotides, the CDR3 is TGTGCCAGCTCACCACCCATCTCCTACGAGCAGTACTTC. Translated: CASSPPISYEQYF.

The CDR3 coding sequence is TGTGCCAGCAGCTCGATCGGGGCGGGAGGGGACATTCAGTACTTC. Amino acid sequence: CASSSIGAGGDIQYF. The chain couples TRBV7-3 to TRBJ2-4; 9 bases match TRBD2. This CDR3 comprises 15 residues. Germline loops: CDR1 SGHTA, CDR2 FQGTGA. Unmatched junction bases numbered 9, after V lost 4 bases and J lost 8 bases.